The subject of this entry is one T cell receptor beta chain. Its antigen remains unidentified. There are 14 residues in the CDR3. The V end was cut by 0 bases, the J end by 8 bases, with 13 bases between. CDR1 and CDR2 from the germline V gene are MNHEY and SVGAGI. The data were obtained in a study of cytomegalovirus exposure and HLA in healthy donors. Study-wide background: Most genotyped donors, 81% of about 400, had Caucasian-associated genetic ancestry.

Overall study findings and caveats: Using a false discovery rate of 0.05, a later analysis showed that 16,951 TCR beta sequences were associated with HLA alleles. The classifier was said to identify cytomegalovirus status with high specificity and sensitivity. A highly shared variant cluster was judged a likely technical artifact.

Vbeta (60) and Jbeta (13) primers were used in the PCR. The table came from immunoSEQ multiplex PCR; TCRdb's copy has only in-frame clones and leaves some out. This sample carries approximately 150,000 clones, approximately 79% of them seen once, and the ten largest clones take 1.7%. V gene TRBV6-5 combines with J gene TRBJ1-2; no clear D. The sequencing sample was made of PBMCs. This clonotype originated in a woman aged 30 to 39 in good health and CMV-seronegative. The CDR3 sequence: CASSYSGGVEGYTF. CDR3 DNA: TGTGCCAGCAGTTACTCAGGCGGCGTCGAGGGCTACACCTTC.